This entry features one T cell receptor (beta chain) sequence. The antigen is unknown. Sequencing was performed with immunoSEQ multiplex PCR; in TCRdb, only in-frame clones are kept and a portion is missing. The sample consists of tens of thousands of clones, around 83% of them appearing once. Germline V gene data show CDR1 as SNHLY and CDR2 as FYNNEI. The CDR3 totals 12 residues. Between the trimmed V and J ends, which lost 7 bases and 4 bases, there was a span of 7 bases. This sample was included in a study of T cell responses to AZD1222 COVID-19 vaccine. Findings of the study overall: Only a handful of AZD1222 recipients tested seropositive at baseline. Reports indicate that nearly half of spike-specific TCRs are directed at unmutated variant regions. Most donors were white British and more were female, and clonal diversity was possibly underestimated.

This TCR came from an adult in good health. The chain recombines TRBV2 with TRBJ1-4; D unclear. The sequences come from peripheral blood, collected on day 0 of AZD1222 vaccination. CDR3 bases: TGTGCCAGCAATCAGGATAATGAAAAACTGTTTTTT. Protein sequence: CASNQDNEKLFF.